The entry below gives a single TCR beta chain sequence along with its context. This clone showed up just once. Its target antigen remains unknown. Per-nucleotide qualities are absent, and no much larger clonotype sits a single base away. The data are from a study of blood T cell repertoires in COVID-19 (TCRdb year 2020). Turning to the overall study: Samples from collaborators originated in the United States, Italy and Spain and spanned both the acute and convalescent phases of COVID-19. The samples were drawn from two sources: the first 160 participants of the ongoing ImmuneRACE study, and 1,254 subjects contributed by 6 global collaborators. Where available, HLA class I and class II types were obtained from metadata supplied by the sample provider rather than from assay-based typing. Nearly every sample came with metadata listing a de-identified subject ID, COVID-19 status, age in years and sex. The prospective study material was composed of cDNA or gDNA derived from T cells, B-cell-depleted T cells, or PBMCs. A freely available public database, intended as a resource for researchers studying the immune response to SARS-CoV-2, is where the repertoires were released. The dataset comprised deeply sampled blood TCRbeta repertoires from subjects exposed to, actively infected with, or recovered from COVID-19. Findings and caveats that apply to the study as a whole: The quantity of clinical and demographic metadata differed by source and by participant and was supplied without curation.

The collaborating institutions used their own protocols to collect whole blood in K2EDTA tubes. Collaborator samples were shipped for TCRbeta analysis as frozen whole blood, isolated PBMCs, or DNA extracted from either sample type. For this chain, trimming is 3 bases at the V end and 10 bases at the J end, and the number of junction bases without a gene match is 7. From a lookup of the germline V gene, CDR1 and CDR2 are SGHTA and FQGTGA. Counted from cysteine to phenylalanine, this CDR3 has 16 amino acids. The DNA shown is the 48-base CDR3, in frame from base 1. The immunoSEQ Assay, a bias-controlled multiplex PCR, was used to amplify TCRbeta CDR3 regions from genomic DNA. In the paper's pipeline: The number of nucleated cells in each sample was estimated from the amplification of reference gene primers within the assay. Sequence reads were collapsed and filtered to measure the absolute abundance of every unique TCRbeta CDR3 rearrangement. For each sample, productive Simpson clonality was calculated as the square root of Simpson's diversity index over productive rearrangements. TCRdb stores this immuneACCESS table with in-frame sequences only. Part of the clones is absent; in the studies checked, under half of the shortfall reflects unresolved V genes, and no reason is known for the rest. The V and J calls and clone size are taken from that table; D and trimming were inferred from the DNA. Across this sample there are approximately 150,000 clones, with about 87% seen only once. The top ten constitute 1.7% of the sample.

Recombination joined TRBV7-3 with TRBJ1-6, and 12 bases in between align with TRBD1. This clonotype was sampled from a woman aged 50 to 65 with acute or convalescent COVID-19. Input material: peripheral blood. The DNA is as follows: TGTGCCAGCAGCTTTTCGGGACAGGGGGCTCGCTCACCCCTCCACTTT. This is translated as CASSFSGQGARSPLHF.